This T cell receptor beta chain originates from a study of tumor and adjacent non-tumor tissue in lung cancer. Study conclusions and caveats: TCR diversity was significantly greater in tumor than normal lung tissue.

This sample's RNA came from whole unsorted tissue. Distant lung tissue was collected more than 3 cm away from the tumor edge. The CDR3 length is 15 residues. The junction had 5 bases not matched to a gene; V was cut back by 2 bases and J by 6 bases. The V gene's germline CDR1 is MNHNS and CDR2 SASEGT. About this clonotype: Antigen specificity is unknown. This could be a read error, since a much larger clone is one nucleotide away.

TCRbeta libraries were built with three rounds of nested PCR, modified from ARM-PCR. TCRdb reprocessed the multiplex PCR reads via MiXCR and lists one record per CDR3 protein. The sample records approximately 66,000 distinct CDR3 sequences, around two thirds being singletons. V is TRBV6-1 and J is TRBJ2-4; 9 nucleotides agree with TRBD2. The source is a man between 65 and 85 years old with non-small cell lung cancer. Sequencing was done on a sample of distant non-tumor lung tissue. The CDR3 region is CASSENLAGRNIQYF. The CDR3 region has the DNA TGTGCCAGCAGTGAAAATCTAGCGGGGAGAAACATTCAGTACTTC.